A single sample is the source of the 29 T cell receptor beta chains below, sequenced in a study of blood T cell repertoires in COVID-19. TCRdb's table, derived via immunoSEQ multiplex PCR, lists solely in-frame clones and lacks some. The table has 83,000 or so clones, about 76% seen once; the top ten hold approximately 9.3%. Material for sequencing was peripheral blood. The receptors were sampled from a woman of 80 years or more with acute or convalescent COVID-19.

The CDR3: CASSSPGDRGYEQYF. DNA of the CDR3: TGTGCCAGCAGCTCCCCCGGGGACAGGGGCTACGAGCAGTACTTC. The gene calls are TRBV7-9 and TRBJ2-7; 10 positions agree with TRBD1. Germline assignment: CDR1 SEHNR and CDR2 FQNEAQ (reference sequence). The CDR3 spans 15 residues. V lost 4 bases to trimming and J lost 3 bases; unmatched junction nucleotides: 6.

The chain is built from TRBV6-5 and TRBJ1-1; D call uncertain. V was clipped by 7 bases and J by 11 bases, with 20 bases between them. The germline CDR1 and CDR2 sequences are MNHEY and SVGAGI. The CDR3 spans 13 residues. The CDR3 is CASKRTVRDGAFF. CDR3 in DNA: TGTGCCAGCAAGAGGACTGTACGCGATGGGGCTTTCTTT.

This chain uses TRBV5-1 with TRBJ2-5; D might be TRBD2 (5 bases). CDR1 is SGHRS, CDR2 YFSETQ, per germline. Trimming shortened V by 4 bases and J by 7 bases, and 14 bases separated the two germline ends. CDR3 length equals 13 residues. In nucleotides, the CDR3 is TGCGCCAGCAGCCCCCGGGGAGTTGGGACCCAGTACTTC. Its translation: CASSPRGVGTQYF.

This sequence joins TRBV6-5 and TRBJ2-7; TRBD1 matches 8 bases. In germline, CDR1 is MNHEY, CDR2 SVGAGI. V shed 5 bases, J shed 4 bases, and the junction held 7 bases outside the gene matches. The CDR3 covers 14 residues. The CDR3 region is CASSPWTGPYEQYF. The CDR3 DNA follows: TGTGCCAGCAGTCCCTGGACAGGGCCGTACGAGCAGTACTTC.

The chain recombines TRBV5-1 with TRBJ1-4; D possibly corresponds to TRBD1 (5 bases). Germline assignment: CDR1 SGHRS and CDR2 YFSETQ. This CDR3 comprises 14 residues. Trimming stripped 5 bases from V and 7 bases from J, with 15 bases between. The CDR3 bases are TGCGCCAGCAGTCGAACTCCGGGGGGTGAAAAACTGTTTTTT. This encodes CASSRTPGGEKLFF.

This clone came up once. The chain has TRBV2 and TRBJ2-5, with 7 bases that match TRBD2. Germline values: CDR1 SNHLY, CDR2 FYNNEI. CDR3 length: 15 amino acids. After removal of 8 bases from V and 5 bases from J, the junction contained 14 bases not matched to a gene. DNA for the CDR3: TGTGCCAGCCAGCGGGGTTTGGTTGGCGGGGAGACCCAGTACTTC. Translated, it gives CASQRGLVGGETQYF. Looking up the rest from reference TRBV2 and TRBJ2-5 gives the full variable domain: EPEVTQTPSHQVTQMGQEVILRCVPISNHLYFYWYRQILGQKVEFLVSFYNNEISEKSEIFDDQFSVERPDGSNFTLKIRSTKLEDSAMYFCASQRGLVGGETQYFGPGTRLLVL.

The chain is built from TRBV28 and TRBJ2-1, with 9 bases aligning to TRBD1. Losses at the gene ends were 4 bases for V and 7 bases for J; bases not matched to a gene: 8. This CDR3 is 15 amino acids long. CDR1 is MDHEN and CDR2 is SYDVKM in the germline V gene. The CDR3 here is CASSSPGQGGNEQFF. CDR3 DNA sequence: TGTGCCAGCAGTTCGCCGGGACAGGGTGGGAATGAGCAGTTCTTC.

The rearrangement joins TRBV6-6 to TRBJ1-1; D uncertain. CDR3 size: 12 residues. CDR1 is MNHNY and CDR2 is SVGAGI in the germline V gene (reference sequence). The V and J ends lost 2 bases and 7 bases respectively, with 8 bases between them. The CDR3 DNA follows: TGTGCCAGCAGTTACGAGTACTTTGAAGCTTTCTTT. This codes for CASSYEYFEAFF.

The V call is TRBV5-1, the J call TRBJ1-2, with 7 bases fitting TRBD1. CDR1 is SGHRS, CDR2 YFSETQ, per germline. With V trimmed by 2 bases and J by 10 bases, 14 bases remained unmatched. The CDR3 is 15 residues long. The CDR3 sequence is CASSLLGGEGAVYTF. CDR3 sequence (DNA): TGCGCCAGCAGCTTACTTGGGGGAGAGGGGGCGGTCTACACCTTC.

The rearrangement joins TRBV7-9 to TRBJ2-4; 10 bases are a match to TRBD1. Trimming cost V 5 bases and J 6 bases; bases outside gene matches: 7. Per the germline V gene, CDR1 is SEHNR and CDR2 is FQNEAQ (reference sequence). This CDR3 has 15 amino acids. DNA of the CDR3: TGTGCCAGCAGCGCGACAGGGGGCGGGAGAAACATTCAGTACTTC. Translating it yields CASSATGGGRNIQYF. Combining the CDR3 with reference TRBV7-9 and TRBJ2-4 gives the whole variable domain DTGVSQNPRHKITKRGQNVTFRCDPISEHNRLYWYRQTLGQGPEFLTYFQNEAQLEKSRLLSDRFSAERPKGSFSTLEIQRTEQGDSAMYLCASSATGGGRNIQYFGAGTRLSVL.

The gene calls are TRBV7-2 and TRBJ1-5, with D possibly being TRBD1 (5 bases). This CDR3 region has 16 residues. Trimming shortened V by 4 bases and J by 0 bases, and 13 bases separated the two germline ends. CDR1 is SGHTA and CDR2 is FQGNSA in the germline V gene. The CDR3 sequence is CASSYIGGYSNQPQHF. DNA for the CDR3: TGTGCCAGCAGCTATATTGGGGGGTATAGCAATCAGCCCCAGCATTTT.

The count of this clone is one. The V and J genes are TRBV19 and TRBJ2-2, with TRBD1 matching over 9 bases. This CDR3 region has 14 residues. With V trimmed by 7 bases and J by 4 bases, 4 bases remained unmatched. Germline V gene data show CDR1 as LNHDA and CDR2 as SQIVND (reference sequence). The CDR3 DNA is TGTGCCAGTATTGGGACAGGGCTCACCGGGGAGCTGTTTTTT. Protein: CASIGTGLTGELFF.

Only a few counts were recorded for this clone. The gene calls are TRBV13 and TRBJ1-1; TRBD1 is a possible D gene (5 bases). The CDR3 extends over 12 amino acids. V dropped 0 bases and J dropped 8 bases, with 7 bases sitting between them. Germline assignment: CDR1 PRHDT and CDR2 FYEKMQ (reference sequence). CDR3 sequence reads: CASSLGAGEAFF. The CDR3 DNA follows: TGTGCCAGCAGCTTAGGGGCAGGGGAAGCTTTCTTT.

The rearrangement joins TRBV6-5 to TRBJ1-1; TRBD1 might be the D (6 bases). Germline-derived CDR1 and CDR2 are MNHEY and SVGAGI. The V and J ends lost 7 bases and 1 base respectively, with 13 bases between them. The CDR3 sequence is 14 residues long. The CDR3 spells CASNRGQKNTEAFF. The DNA of the CDR3 is TGTGCCAGCAACAGAGGACAGAAGAACACTGAAGCTTTCTTT.

This chain uses TRBV9 with TRBJ2-2, with TRBD2 matching over 9 bases. This CDR3 is built from 17 residues. Germline V gives CDR1 SGDLS, CDR2 YYNGEE. J was trimmed by 1 base and V by 0 bases; bases with no gene match: 4. The CDR3 bases are TGTGCCAGCAGCGTAGGCTCAGCGGGGGGGAACACCGGGGAGCTGTTTTTT. It encodes CASSVGSAGGNTGELFF.

The J gene is TRBJ1-1, the V gene TRBV19, with D perhaps TRBD1 (5 bases). This CDR3 spans 14 amino acids. V lost 5 bases to trimming and J lost 0 bases, with 10 bases between them. CDR1 is LNHDA and CDR2 is SQIVND in the germline V gene (reference sequence). The CDR3 DNA reads as TGTGCCAGTAGTCCCCCAGGGATGAACACTGAAGCTTTCTTT. Protein product: CASSPPGMNTEAFF.

The genes are TRBV24-1 and TRBJ2-1, with TRBD1 as a possible D gene (6 bases). This CDR3 has 15 amino acids. Trimming left V 6 bases short and J 2 bases short, with 13 bases between. Germline CDR1 reads KGHDR; CDR2 reads SFDVKD. The CDR3 protein is CATSSGVKTYNEQFF. The CDR3 region has the DNA TGTGCCACCAGTTCAGGGGTCAAGACCTACAATGAGCAGTTCTTC.

This clone has just one count. This chain links TRBV18 with TRBJ1-2, with D perhaps matching TRBD1 (5 bases). Germline lookup yields CDR1 KGHSH and CDR2 LQKENI. Trimming shortened V by 3 bases and J by 8 bases, and 13 bases separated the two germline ends. CDR3 length: 13 amino acids. CDR3 loop: CASSPTQEGGYTF. DNA of the CDR3: TGTGCCAGCTCACCTACCCAGGAGGGGGGCTACACCTTC.

The rearrangement joins TRBV12-3 or TRBV12-4 to TRBJ1-2, with 9 bases matching TRBD1. Trimming cost V 5 bases and J 7 bases; bases outside gene matches: 5. This CDR3 spans 13 amino acids. The CDR3 DNA is TGTGCCAGCAGTCAACAGGGGGCGGGTGGCTACACCTTC. Translated, it gives CASSQQGAGGYTF.

The gene calls are TRBV19 and TRBJ2-1, with 7 bases fitting TRBD2. V lost 5 bases to trimming and J lost 2 bases; unmatched junction nucleotides: 12. The V gene's germline CDR1 is LNHDA and CDR2 SQIVND (reference sequence). This CDR3 is built from 17 residues. CDR3 residues: CASSGHSGLAAYNEQFF. The CDR3, as DNA: TGTGCCAGTAGTGGCCATAGCGGGCTAGCGGCCTACAATGAGCAGTTCTTC.

V gene TRBV18 combines with J gene TRBJ2-5; tentatively, D is TRBD2 (5 bases). The germline CDR1 and CDR2 sequences are KGHSH and LQKENI. There are 13 residues in the CDR3. Trimming removed 3 bases at V and 5 bases at J, with 10 bases between. In nucleotides, the CDR3 is TGTGCCAGCTCACCGCCGGCGGGCGAGACCCAGTACTTC. As protein: CASSPPAGETQYF.

The rearrangement uses TRBV19 and TRBJ1-3, with 7 bases lining up with TRBD1. Losses at the gene ends were 10 bases for V and 6 bases for J; bases not matched to a gene: 9. The CDR3 loop spans 13 amino acids. Germline values: CDR1 LNHDA, CDR2 SQIVND (reference sequence). CDR3 in amino acids: CATRQGAVNTIYF. DNA of the CDR3: TGTGCCACCCGACAGGGAGCTGTAAACACCATATATTTT.

The V gene is TRBV3-1 (or the pseudogene TRBV3-2), the J gene TRBJ2-2; no firm D call. Trimming removed 1 base from V and 5 bases from J, with 11 bases in between. Germline CDR1 reads LGHDT; CDR2 reads YNNKEL (reference sequence). The CDR3 has 15 residues. The CDR3 nucleotides read TGTGCCAGCAGCCAAGGTTTTAGTCTTACCGGGGAGCTGTTTTTT. As protein: CASSQGFSLTGELFF.

The chain is built from TRBV12-3 or TRBV12-4 and TRBJ1-1; 9 nucleotides align to TRBD1. The CDR3 is 13 amino acids. The trim removed 1 base at V and 8 bases at J, leaving 2 bases unmatched. CDR3 bases: TGTGCCAGCAGTTTAGGGGGACAGGGCGAAGCTTTCTTT. Its protein is CASSLGGQGEAFF.

This clone was seen only a few times. CDR3 bases: TGTGCCAGCAGCCAAGGGGAACAGGGGGGCTATGGCTACACCTTC. As protein: CASSQGEQGGYGYTF. This chain connects TRBV3-1 (or the pseudogene TRBV3-2) to TRBJ1-2; 8 nucleotides line up with TRBD1. From germline, CDR1 is LGHDT and CDR2 YNNKEL (reference sequence). There are 15 residues in the CDR3. The ends lost 1 base at V and 4 bases at J; junction bases unmatched: 5.

This chain joins TRBV29-1 and TRBJ2-1, with no clear D. Trimming removed 7 bases at V and 3 bases at J, with 7 bases between. Germline CDR1 and CDR2: SQVTM and ANQGSEA. The CDR3 totals 11 residues. CDR3 region: CSADIYNEQFF. In DNA form, the CDR3 reads TGCAGCGCCGACATCTACAATGAGCAGTTCTTC.

The chain carries TRBV5-8 and TRBJ1-4; a possible D gene is TRBD1 (5 bases). Germline CDR1 SGHTS, CDR2 YDEGEE. The V end was cut by 7 bases, the J end by 6 bases, with 19 bases between. There are 15 residues in the CDR3. In DNA, the CDR3 is TGTGCCAGCGAGAATGGGGCGGGGGATCATGAAAAACTGTTTTTT. It is translated as CASENGAGDHEKLFF.

This rearrangement joins TRBV5-6 to TRBJ2-3; the match to TRBD2 covers 7 bases. CDR1 and CDR2 from the germline V gene are SGHDT and YYEEEE. CDR3 size: 15 residues. Losses at the gene ends were 0 bases for V and 6 bases for J; bases not matched to a gene: 7. The DNA of the CDR3 is TGTGCCAGCAGCTTGGGGCTAGCGGCCAGGGATACGCAGTATTTT. Translation gives CASSLGLAARDTQYF.

V gene TRBV21-1 combines with J gene TRBJ2-7; the table's D gene call, TRBD2, was not cross checked with the DNA. TRBV21-1 is annotated as a pseudogene. The CDR3 consists of 13 residues. The CDR3 is CASRLAGGLEQYF. CDR3 in DNA: TGTGCCAGCAGACTAGCGGGGGGACTCGAGCAGTACTTC.